A selection of T cell receptor beta chains follows, all from one sample in a study of T cell responses to AZD1222 COVID-19 vaccine. The method was immunoSEQ multiplex PCR; TCRdb's version includes in-frame clones alone and lacks a portion of them. Of about 120,000 clones listed, 75% to 90% are singletons. Specimen: peripheral blood, collected on day 0 of AZD1222 vaccination. The receptors stem from an adult in good health. Both conserved end residues are part of each CDR3. D genes are given only for firm matches. The listing skips clone size in some rows; elsewhere it reads once, few, many or a size class.

v_call	j_call	d_call	clone_size	cdr3_aa	cdr3_nt
TRBV6-5	TRBJ1-1	TRBD1	.	CASSYSQGWEAFF	TGTGCCAGCAGTTACTCACAGGGGTGGGAAGCTTTCTTT
TRBV24-1	TRBJ1-1	.	.	CATRAEAFF	TGTGCCACCAGGGCTGAAGCTTTCTTT
TRBV5-4	TRBJ2-7	TRBD2	medium-sized	CASSAPTSGRAYEQYF	TGTGCCAGCAGCGCCCCGACTAGCGGGAGGGCCTACGAGCAGTACTTC
TRBV5-1	TRBJ1-6	.	.	CASSLITSSYNSPLHF	TGCGCCAGCAGCTTGATAACGAGCTCCTATAATTCACCCCTCCACTTT
TRBV28	TRBJ1-2	.	.	CASSFVSGRAYGYTF	TGTGCCAGCAGTTTTGTGTCGGGCAGGGCCTATGGCTACACCTTC
TRBV27	TRBJ2-7	TRBD1	.	CASSPRGLIYEQYF	TGTGCCAGCAGTCCGAGGGGGCTCATCTACGAGCAGTACTTC
TRBV5-4	TRBJ1-2	.	few	CASSAGTADYGYTF	TGTGCCAGCAGCGCCGGGACGGCAGACTATGGCTACACCTTC
TRBV9	TRBJ1-2	.	.	CASSEAAAPNYGYTF	TGTGCCAGCAGCGAAGCGGCTGCTCCTAACTATGGCTACACCTTC
TRBV5-1	TRBJ2-7	TRBD1	.	CASSTRQGQEQYF	TGCGCCAGCAGCACCCGACAGGGGCAAGAGCAGTACTTC
TRBV7-2	TRBJ2-7	TRBD2	once	CASSYAERGYEQYF	TGTGCCAGCAGCTATGCGGAGCGGGGCTACGAGCAGTACTTC
TRBV25-1	TRBJ2-2	.	.	CASSREAGELFF	TGTGCCAGCAGTAGGGAGGCCGGGGAGCTGTTTTTT
TRBV11-2	TRBJ2-3	.	.	CASSLDRTIIPSSTDTQYF	TGTGCCAGCAGCTTAGATAGGACCATCATACCCTCTAGCACAGATACGCAGTATTTT
TRBV7-3	TRBJ2-2	.	.	CASSLGQGLDTGELFF	TGTGCCAGCAGCTTAGGGCAGGGCCTGGACACCGGGGAGCTGTTTTTT
TRBV6-5	TRBJ2-1	.	.	CASSPTRGNEQFF	TGTGCCAGCAGCCCCACCCGGGGAAATGAGCAGTTCTTC
TRBV10-2	TRBJ2-7	TRBD2	.	CASSEGLAEFYEQYF	TGCGCCAGCAGTGAAGGGCTAGCGGAGTTCTACGAGCAGTACTTC
TRBV5-6	TRBJ2-7	TRBD2	.	CASSPGLAETYEQYF	TGTGCCAGCAGCCCGGGACTAGCGGAGACCTACGAGCAGTACTTC
TRBV20-1	TRBJ1-1	.	few	CSARNIREAFF	TGCAGTGCTAGAAACATCCGGGAAGCTTTCTTT
TRBV5-1	TRBJ2-1	.	.	CASSLGQSSYNEQFF	TGCGCCAGCAGCTTGGGACAGTCTAGCTACAATGAGCAGTTCTTC
TRBV7-9	TRBJ1-2	TRBD1	.	CASSPSGQAAYGYTF	TGTGCCAGCAGCCCCTCCGGACAGGCCGCCTATGGCTACACCTTC
TRBV18	TRBJ1-2	.	.	CASSPLRGGYGYTF	TGTGCCAGCTCACCGCTGCGGGGAGGGTATGGCTACACCTTC
TRBV19	TRBJ2-6	.	.	CASSPLPLTGAVSGANVLTF	TGTGCCAGTAGCCCATTGCCCTTGACGGGGGCCGTCTCTGGGGCCAACGTCCTGACTTTC
TRBV19	TRBJ1-1	TRBD1	.	CASSRDRVSTEAFF	TGTGCCAGTAGTCGGGACAGGGTTTCCACTGAAGCTTTCTTT
TRBV5-1	TRBJ2-2	TRBD2	.	CASRSRLAENTGELFF	TGCGCCAGCAGATCTAGACTAGCGGAGAACACCGGGGAGCTGTTTTTT
TRBV19	TRBJ1-1	.	.	CASSSQRGTEAFF	TGTGCCAGTAGTTCACAGCGTGGCACTGAAGCTTTCTTT
TRBV7-2	TRBJ2-7	.	.	CASSVGVGGVYEQYF	TGTGCCAGCAGTGTTGGAGTTGGCGGAGTATACGAGCAGTACTTC
TRBV5-1	TRBJ2-3	TRBD1	.	CASSLVTGTGSDTQYF	TGCGCCAGCAGCCTAGTTACCGGGACAGGGTCAGATACGCAGTATTTT
TRBV21-1	TRBJ1-5	.	.	CASSKDNRDRGRETQPQHF	TGTGCCAGCAGCAAAGATAACCGGGACAGGGGGCGGGAGACACAGCCCCAGCATTTT
TRBV10-3	TRBJ1-5	.	.	CAIREDKSNQPQHF	TGTGCCATCAGGGAGGATAAGAGCAATCAGCCCCAGCATTTT
TRBV27	TRBJ2-6	.	.	CASSLSGTGANVLTF	TGTGCCAGCAGTTTATCGGGGACTGGGGCCAACGTCCTGACTTTC
TRBV4-1	TRBJ1-5	.	.	CASSQVVGNQPQHF	TGCGCCAGCAGCCAAGTAGTTGGAAATCAGCCCCAGCATTTT
TRBV11-2	TRBJ2-2	.	.	CASSLAEGGTGELFF	TGTGCCAGCAGCTTAGCGGAGGGCGGTACCGGGGAGCTGTTTTTT
TRBV11-2	TRBJ2-7	TRBD1	.	CASSSRTGTYEQYF	TGTGCCAGCAGCTCCCGGACAGGGACCTACGAGCAGTACTTC
TRBV5-6	TRBJ1-2	TRBD1	.	CASSQLDREGGYTF	TGTGCCAGCAGCCAATTGGACAGGGAGGGTGGCTACACCTTC
TRBV21-1	TRBJ2-1	.	.	CASSKASPGWGSYNEQFF	TGTGCCAGCAGCAAAGCGAGTCCGGGTTGGGGGTCCTACAATGAGCAGTTCTTC
TRBV19	TRBJ2-7	.	.	CASSLSLQGPYEQYF	TGTGCCAGTTCGCTCTCGTTGCAGGGACCCTACGAGCAGTACTTC